This TCR beta chain was sequenced during a study of CD8+ T cells in alopecia areata. In the study overall: Treated patients were dosed with oral tofacitinib, taking 5 to 10 mg twice daily. Study results and caveats: Whether baseline CD8+ expansion is linked to response remains uncertain, given a single nonresponder. Tofacitinib significantly reduced both scalp clonality and expanded CD8+ clones among the top 100. There were many expanded lesional clones persisting in scalp and blood during tofacitinib.

The treatment was: oral pan-JAK inhibitor, 5-10 mg twice daily. RNA, once extracted, was reverse transcribed into cDNA for use as the sequencing template. Some clones are missing from TCRdb's copy, which holds only in-frame ones; the method was immunoSEQ multiplex PCR. The sample lists under 350,000 clones; roughly 64% were seen once. V lost 4 bases, J lost 9 bases, and 16 bases lay in between. This CDR3 is built from 13 residues. Germline loops: CDR1 SQVTM, CDR2 ANQGSEA. Concerning this clone itself: The antigen remains unidentified.

The chain couples TRBV29-1 to TRBJ2-1; D perhaps matches TRBD1 (5 bases). Sequenced here: CD4+ T cells sorted from blood, sampled at week 24, from a patient treated with tofacitinib. This TCR was sampled from a human donor with alopecia areata. In DNA form, the CDR3 reads TGCAGCGTTGGAAGGGGCAGGGAATTTGAGCAGTTCTTC. It codes for CSVGRGREFEQFF.